These 32 T cell receptor beta chains originate from one sample sequenced in a study of CD8+ T cells in alopecia areata. The sample's treatment: oral pan-JAK inhibitor, 5-10 mg twice daily. Once RNA had been extracted, it was reverse transcribed into cDNA to act as the sequencing template. Profiling relied on immunoSEQ multiplex PCR, and the TCRdb table lists in-frame clones only, not all of them. The sample holds 180,000 or so clones, about 51% seen once. The sequences come from CD8+ T cells sorted from blood, collected around week 52, from a patient treated with tofacitinib. Receptor source: a human donor with alopecia areata.

V and J are TRBV9 and TRBJ2-7; D remains unclear. V shed 0 bases and J shed 1 base, with 8 bases lying between them. The CDR3 spans 14 residues. Germline lookup yields CDR1 SGDLS and CDR2 YYNGEE. The CDR3 reads CASSVAVGSYEQYF. CDR3 DNA: TGTGCCAGCAGCGTAGCGGTGGGATCCTACGAGCAGTACTTC.

This clone was counted a few times. The genes are TRBV5-6 and TRBJ2-7; TRBD2 might be the D (5 bases). The V and J ends lost 4 bases and 1 base respectively, with 9 bases between them. This CDR3 has 13 residues. The germline V gene encodes CDR1 SGHDT and CDR2 YYEEEE. The CDR3 spells CASSRDGSYEQYF. The CDR3 DNA is TGTGCCAGCAGCCGGGATGGATCCTACGAGCAGTACTTC.

This clone was picked up a small number of times. The V call is TRBV30, the J call TRBJ1-5, with D possibly being TRBD1 (5 bases). Germline CDR1 GTSNPN, CDR2 SVGIG (reference sequence). The V gene lost 4 bases and the J gene lost 3 bases, with 10 bases spanning the gap. The CDR3 has 13 amino acids. The CDR3 is CAWTADTNQPQHF. The CDR3 bases are TGTGCCTGGACCGCGGACACCAATCAGCCCCAGCATTTT.

Only a few counts were recorded for this clone. The V call is TRBV30, the J call TRBJ1-5, with 10 positions matching TRBD1. The V and J ends lost 0 bases and 6 bases, in that order; junction bases with no gene match: 5. The germline gives CDR1 GTSNPN, CDR2 SVGIG (reference sequence). The CDR3 totals 15 residues. Here the CDR3 DNA reads TGTGCCTGGAGTGTACCAGGACAGGGGGTTCAGCCCCAGCATTTT. It codes for CAWSVPGQGVQPQHF.

This rearrangement joins TRBV15 to TRBJ1-5; D remains ambiguous. Germline loops: CDR1 LNHNV, CDR2 YYDKDF (reference sequence). There are 12 residues in the CDR3. V lost 3 bases and J 7 bases, leaving 7 bases between the germline ends. This CDR3 reads CATSSPLQPQHF. CDR3 bases: TGTGCCACCAGCAGTCCTTTGCAGCCCCAGCATTTT.

This rearrangement joins TRBV27 to TRBJ1-1; D not certain. The germline V gene encodes CDR1 MNHEY and CDR2 SMNVEV (reference sequence). This CDR3 has 15 amino acids. Trimming removed 6 bases from V and 0 bases from J, with 14 bases in between. The CDR3 region has the DNA TGTGCCAGCAGCGCGGCGGTCAGCATGAACACTGAAGCTTTCTTT. Amino acids: CASSAAVSMNTEAFF.

This clone was seen a few times. This chain joins TRBV5-1 and TRBJ1-2; D gene ambiguous. V gave up 5 bases and J gave up 6 bases, with 17 bases separating them. This CDR3 spans 14 amino acids. Germline values: CDR1 SGHRS, CDR2 YFSETQ. CDR3 sequence reads: CASRTRTGRDGYTF. The CDR3 DNA sequence: TGCGCCAGCAGAACAAGGACGGGTCGGGATGGCTACACCTTC.

This chain links TRBV14 with TRBJ2-6; 10 nucleotides agree with TRBD2. The V gene end was trimmed by 0 bases and the J gene end by 5 bases; junction bases not matched to a gene: 13. The V gene's germline CDR1 is SGHDN and CDR2 FVKESK. This CDR3 contains 20 residues. The DNA for the CDR3 is TGTGCCAGCAGCCAAGATTGGGCTGGGCTAGCGGGGGAACGGGCCAACGTCCTGACTTTC. Translation gives CASSQDWAGLAGERANVLTF.

The chain joins TRBV6-5 to TRBJ2-7; the match to TRBD1 covers 10 bases. This CDR3 has 15 residues. Germline assignment: CDR1 MNHEY and CDR2 SVGAGI. J gave up 7 bases and V 7 bases, and 13 bases lay outside the gene matches. CDR3 in amino acids: CASTAAGTGVSEQYF. The DNA of the CDR3 is TGTGCCAGCACCGCCGCGGGGACAGGGGTCTCAGAGCAGTACTTC.

The J gene is TRBJ2-2, the V gene TRBV4-1; D is unresolved. This CDR3 spans 12 amino acids. The V end lost 4 bases, the J end lost 9 bases, and 9 bases lay between the germline ends. Germline V gene sequence: CDR1 MGHRA, CDR2 YSYEKL. The CDR3: CASSPQTRELFF. In DNA, the CDR3 is TGCGCCAGCAGCCCCCAGACGAGGGAGCTGTTTTTT.

The chain has TRBV13 and TRBJ2-1; a weak D match, TRBD2 (7 bases). V gave up 6 bases and J gave up 8 bases, with 17 bases separating them. The CDR3 covers 14 residues. Germline lookup yields CDR1 PRHDT and CDR2 FYEKMQ (reference sequence). The CDR3 coding sequence is TGTGCCAGCAGTCAGGGGCATCGGGGGGATGAGCAGTTCTTC. This sequence encodes CASSQGHRGDEQFF.

The chain carries TRBV6-5 and TRBJ2-1; possibly TRBD1 for D (5 bases). V lost 0 bases and J lost 7, with 10 bases in between. This CDR3 contains 14 residues. The germline V gene encodes CDR1 MNHEY and CDR2 SVGAGI. CDR3 sequence (DNA): TGTGCCAGCAGTTACTCGCGACAGCAGAATGAGCAGTTCTTC. Translating it yields CASSYSRQQNEQFF.

The chain employs TRBV30 and TRBJ1-6; D is undetermined. V was pared by 3 bases and J by 0 bases, with 12 bases between. This CDR3 comprises 16 residues. The germline CDR1 and CDR2 sequences are GTSNPN and SVGIG (reference sequence). For the CDR3, the DNA is TGTGCCTGGAGCCCGATGGGGAGCTCCTATAATTCACCCCTCCACTTT. This codes for CAWSPMGSSYNSPLHF.

The chain links TRBV7-9 to TRBJ2-2; the D is unclear. The CDR3 is made up of 14 amino acids. V lost 1 base and J lost 3, with 6 bases in between. The germline V gene has CDR1 SEHNR and CDR2 FQNEAQ (reference sequence). CDR3 nucleotide sequence: TGTGCCAGCAGCTTAGAACGAGACACCGGGGAGCTGTTTTTT. It encodes CASSLERDTGELFF.

The chain links TRBV7-8 to TRBJ2-1; possible D gene TRBD2, 6 bases. CDR1 is SGHVS, CDR2 FQNEAQ, per germline. The CDR3 consists of 15 residues. V lost 5 bases, J lost 5 bases, and 16 bases lay in between. The CDR3 here is CASSAPNGGNNEQFF. The CDR3 DNA reads as TGTGCCAGCAGCGCCCCCAACGGGGGAAACAATGAGCAGTTCTTC.

In this sample, this clone turned up a few times. The chain couples TRBV29-1 to TRBJ2-2; D ambiguous. The CDR3 runs to 11 residues. CDR1 SQVTM and CDR2 ANQGSEA come from the germline V gene. Trimming shortened V by 7 bases and J by 3 bases, and 6 bases separated the two germline ends. CDR3 in DNA: TGCAGCGCCTTCGACACCGGGGAGCTGTTTTTT. Protein product: CSAFDTGELFF.

This clone was seen a few times. The chain couples TRBV5-6 to TRBJ2-1; maybe TRBD1 (5 bases). The V end was cut by 1 base, the J end by 5 bases, with 7 bases between. The CDR3 contains 13 residues. The V gene's germline CDR1 is SGHDT and CDR2 YYEEEE. DNA for the CDR3: TGTGCCAGCAGCTTGACAGGTAACAATGAGCAGTTCTTC. This sequence encodes CASSLTGNNEQFF.

The gene calls are TRBV5-6 and TRBJ2-7; D not certain. Trimming cost V 2 bases and J 0 bases, with 6 bases left between them. The CDR3 consists of 13 residues. CDR1 SGHDT and CDR2 YYEEEE come from the germline V gene. The CDR3 spells CASSFLFSYEQYF. In DNA, the CDR3 is TGTGCCAGCAGCTTTCTCTTCTCCTACGAGCAGTACTTC.

This clone was seen a handful of times. The chain employs TRBV9 and TRBJ1-1; TRBD1 might be the D (6 bases). Trimming took 3 bases from V and 9 from J, leaving 12 bases between them. The germline gives CDR1 SGDLS, CDR2 YYNGEE. CDR3 length: 12 residues. The CDR3 reads CASSAPGTQAFF. The CDR3 bases are TGTGCCAGCAGCGCCCCCGGGACACAAGCTTTCTTT.

The chain is built from TRBV4-1 and TRBJ2-6; D call uncertain. The CDR3 consists of 13 residues. V was shortened by 1 base and J by 2 bases, with 0 bases between the two germline ends. Germline V gene lookup returns CDR1 MGHRA and CDR2 YSYEKL. In DNA form, the CDR3 reads TGCGCCAGCAGCCAAGCTGGGGCCAACGTCCTGACTTTC. This codes for CASSQAGANVLTF.

V is TRBV21-1 and J is TRBJ2-5; the table's D call, TRBD2, has no DNA check behind it. TRBV21-1 is assigned pseudogene status. The CDR3 runs to 14 residues. The CDR3 DNA reads TGTGCCAGCAGCAATATCGGGGGGGCGGTGACCCAGTACTTC. Translation: CASSNIGGAVTQYF.

The chain is built from TRBV13 and TRBJ2-1; D unclear. Trimming left V 8 bases short and J 1 base short, with 9 bases between. This CDR3 is built from 13 residues. Looked up from germline, CDR1 is PRHDT and CDR2 is FYEKMQ (reference sequence). CDR3: CASGVGSYNEQFF. As DNA, the CDR3 is TGTGCCAGCGGGGTTGGTTCCTACAATGAGCAGTTCTTC.

The genes are TRBV25-1 and TRBJ2-7, with D maybe TRBD1 (5 bases). CDR3 length: 14 amino acids. Germline V gene lookup returns CDR1 MGHDK and CDR2 SYGVNS. V was trimmed by 1 base and J by 4 bases, leaving 11 bases between them. The CDR3 DNA reads TGTGCCAGCAGTGAATCTGGGGCCCCGTACGAGCAGTACTTC. Translating gives CASSESGAPYEQYF.

CDR3 sequence (DNA): TGTGCCTCCCGGGACCCACTGAACACTGAAGCTTTCTTT. It codes for CASRDPLNTEAFF. J is TRBJ1-1 and V is TRBV7-9; TRBD1 is a possible D gene (5 bases). Between the trimmed V and J ends, which lost 11 bases and 0 bases, there was a span of 13 bases. The length of the CDR3 is 13 residues. Germline lookup yields CDR1 SEHNR and CDR2 FQNEAQ (reference sequence).

This clone was picked up a small number of times. The chain recombines TRBV21-1 with TRBJ2-1; TRBD1 was called by the table and not checked on the DNA. TRBV21-1 represents a pseudogene. This CDR3 has 18 amino acids. The CDR3 loop is CASSIGQGRLPQSGEQFF. The CDR3 DNA reads TGTGCCAGCAGTATTGGACAGGGGCGACTACCCCAGTCGGGTGAGCAGTTCTTC.

The J gene is TRBJ2-5, the V gene TRBV21-1. TRBV21-1 is shown as a pseudogene. CDR3 length: 18 amino acids. Here the CDR3 DNA reads TGTGCCAGCAGCACCCCACGCCCCCCCGGGGGCCGGTGGGAGACCCAGTACTTC. Amino acids: CASSTPRPPGGRWETQYF.

The chain is built from TRBV23-1 and TRBJ1-5, with TRBD1 matching 8 bases. TRBV23-1 is known as an ORF, though its function is uncertain. CDR3 length: 17 amino acids. V lost 2 bases, J lost 0 bases, and 6 bases stayed unmatched. Written as DNA, the CDR3 is TGCGCCAGCAGTCAAAACCCGACAGGGGCTAGCAATCAGCCCCAGCATTTT. Translated: CASSQNPTGASNQPQHF.

The chain joins TRBV7-9 to TRBJ1-2; 9 bases are a match to TRBD1. After removal of 1 base from V and 6 bases from J, the junction contained 6 bases not matched to a gene. This CDR3 region has 15 residues. Looked up from germline, CDR1 is SEHNR and CDR2 is FQNEAQ (reference sequence). The CDR3 is CASSLGQGVLDGYTF. DNA of the CDR3: TGTGCCAGCAGCTTAGGACAGGGGGTCTTAGATGGCTACACCTTC.

The DNA for the CDR3 is TGTGCCAGTGGGGGCGCCGGGGGTTCCGGCAACGTCCTGACTTTC. Translating it yields CASGGAGGSGNVLTF. This chain connects TRBV6-6 to TRBJ2-6, with D perhaps being TRBD1 or TRBD2 (6 bases each). With 9 bases removed from V and 9 bases from J, the gap between germline ends came to 21 bases. The CDR3 is 15 amino acids. CDR1 and CDR2 (germline): MNHNY, SVGAGI (reference sequence).

The chain employs TRBV30 and TRBJ1-1, with unresolved D. The germline CDR1 and CDR2 sequences are GTSNPN and SVGIG (reference sequence). Trimming shortened V by 4 bases and J by 1 base, and 4 bases separated the two germline ends. This CDR3 spans 11 amino acids. The DNA of the CDR3 is TGTGCCTGGACTAAGAACACTGAAGCTTTCTTT. This translates into CAWTKNTEAFF.

This clone was detected a few times. The chain recombines TRBV7-9 with TRBJ1-3; tentative D call: TRBD1 (6 bases). The ends were cut back, 4 bases at V and 0 bases at J, with 13 bases in the middle. The CDR3 is made up of 16 amino acids. Germline V gene data show CDR1 as SEHNR and CDR2 as FQNEAQ (reference sequence). DNA for the CDR3: TGTGCCAGCAGCTCAGGGGCCGTGAGCTCTGGAAACACCATATATTTT. Translated: CASSSGAVSSGNTIYF.

The chain couples TRBV7-9 to TRBJ1-2; a weak D match, TRBD1 (6 bases). V lost 10 bases to trimming and J lost 4 bases, with 19 bases between them. The CDR3 loop spans 14 amino acids. Germline V gene sequence: CDR1 SEHNR, CDR2 FQNEAQ (reference sequence). CDR3 loop: CAIYRVSGRYGYTF. The CDR3 DNA follows: TGTGCCATATACAGGGTGTCGGGTCGCTATGGCTACACCTTC.